These 26 T cell receptor beta chains were all obtained from the same sample, sequenced in a study of shared clonotypes between healthy human individuals. Some clones are missing from TCRdb's copy, which holds only in-frame ones; the method was immunoSEQ multiplex PCR. The sample includes under 1,100,000 clones, 70% to 80% of them seen just once. Sequences were obtained from memory CD4+ T cells from PBMCs. Subset noted: CD45RA-negative fraction. The receptor set was obtained from a man younger than 30 in good health. Some clones in this sample may be carry-over from other donors' samples.

Worth noting for this clone: The same CDR3 can be traced to other DNA sequences in this sample. The J gene is TRBJ1-5, the V gene TRBV18; no definite D call. Germline V CDR1 and CDR2: KGHSH, LQKENI. The CDR3 is 13 residues long. Trimming took 4 bases from V and 3 from J, leaving 7 bases between them. In nucleotides, the CDR3 is TGTGCCAGCTCACGTGATCTCAATCAGCCCCAGCATTTT. Translated, it gives CASSRDLNQPQHF.

With regard to this clone: Additional DNA sequences in this sample encode the identical CDR3. This chain connects TRBV15 to TRBJ1-2, with D perhaps matching TRBD1 (5 bases). The length of the CDR3 is 13 residues. Deletions cut 0 bases from V and 5 bases from J, with 7 bases between. Germline CDR1 LNHNV, CDR2 YYDKDF (reference sequence). The CDR3 loop reads CATSRDGGYGYTF. The CDR3 nucleotides are TGTGCCACCAGCAGAGATGGGGGATATGGCTACACCTTC.

The genes are TRBV6-1 and TRBJ1-5; the D gene is possibly TRBD1 (6 bases). CDR3 length: 14 residues. Germline CDR1 MNHNS, CDR2 SASEGT. Trimming shortened V by 3 bases and J by 4 bases, and 10 bases separated the two germline ends. The CDR3 reads CASSDLGANQPQHF. CDR3 bases: TGTGCCAGCAGTGATCTGGGGGCTAATCAGCCCCAGCATTTT.

The table lists this clone with many counts. The chain carries TRBV18 and TRBJ2-6; D is ambiguous. V was pared by 1 base and J by 0 bases, with 10 bases between. CDR3 size: 17 residues. Germline V gene sequence: CDR1 KGHSH, CDR2 LQKENI. This chain's CDR3 is CASSPQQLLSGANVLTF. CDR3 bases: TGTGCCAGCTCACCACAGCAACTACTCTCTGGGGCCAACGTCCTGACTTTC. The full variable domain, its missing parts supplied by reference TRBV18 and TRBJ2-6, is NAGVMQNPRHLVRRRGQEARLRCSPMKGHSHVYWYRQLPEEGLKFMVYLQKENIIDESGMPKERFSAEFPKEGPSILRIQQVVRGDSAAYFCASSPQQLLSGANVLTFGAGSRLTVL.

The chain uses TRBV10-3 and TRBJ1-5; D is possibly TRBD1 (5 bases). Germline loops: CDR1 ENHRY, CDR2 SYGVKD. The CDR3 consists of 16 residues. Between the trimmed V and J ends, which lost 0 bases and 6 bases, there was a span of 15 bases. The CDR3 reads CAISESSIRVSQPQHF. The CDR3 coding sequence is TGTGCCATCAGTGAGTCGAGTATCAGGGTCTCTCAGCCCCAGCATTTT.

The chain employs TRBV5-1 and TRBJ2-5; D may be TRBD1 or TRBD2 (5 bases each). The germline V and J ends were trimmed by 4 bases and 5 bases, with 15 bases remaining between them. The CDR3 totals 14 residues. Germline V gene data show CDR1 as SGHRS and CDR2 as YFSETQ. The CDR3 DNA reads as TGCGCCAGCAGCAACCGGGACCCCAGGGAGACCCAGTACTTC. Its protein product is CASSNRDPRETQYF.

A remark on this clone: Other DNA sequences from this sample encode an identical CDR3 as well. The chain employs TRBV5-1 and TRBJ2-1; D is possibly TRBD1 or TRBD2 (5 bases each). The germline gives CDR1 SGHRS, CDR2 YFSETQ. Trimming took off 2 bases at V and 4 bases at J, with 10 bases between the two ends. The CDR3 has 14 amino acids. The CDR3 bases are TGCGCCAGCAGCTTCGGGACGGTATACAATGAGCAGTTCTTC. The encoded protein is CASSFGTVYNEQFF. The whole variable domain, remainder taken from reference TRBV5-1 and TRBJ2-1, is KAGVTQTPRYLIKTRGQQVTLSCSPISGHRSVSWYQQTPGQGLQFLFEYFSETQRNKGNFPGRFSGRQFSNSRSEMNVSTLELGDSALYLCASSFGTVYNEQFFGPGTRLTVL.

The genes are TRBV28 and TRBJ2-7, with D unresolved. This CDR3 is built from 12 residues. CDR1 and CDR2 from the germline V gene are MDHEN and SYDVKM. V was clipped by 8 bases and J by 2 bases, with 10 bases between them. The chain's CDR3 is CASGTPPYEQYF. The CDR3 DNA reads as TGTGCCAGCGGAACACCTCCCTACGAGCAGTACTTC.

This clone appeared a single time. The chain carries TRBV18 and TRBJ1-1, with TRBD1 matching 11 bases. Germline V gene data show CDR1 as KGHSH and CDR2 as LQKENI. The CDR3 loop spans 20 amino acids. Trimming at V came to 4 bases and at J to 1 base, leaving 17 bases not matched to a gene. The CDR3 DNA follows: TGTGCCAGCTCACGATTATACTCTAGTACCGGGACAGGGGGGAACACTGAAGCTTTCTTT. This gives the protein CASSRLYSSTGTGGNTEAFF. The full variable domain, its missing parts supplied by reference TRBV18 and TRBJ1-1, is NAGVMQNPRHLVRRRGQEARLRCSPMKGHSHVYWYRQLPEEGLKFMVYLQKENIIDESGMPKERFSAEFPKEGPSILRIQQVVRGDSAAYFCASSRLYSSTGTGGNTEAFFGQGTRLTVV.

There are a few counts of this clone. V gene TRBV28 combines with J gene TRBJ1-1; the match to TRBD1 covers 8 bases. CDR3 length: 14 amino acids. V gave up 7 bases and J gave up 6 bases; unmatched junction bases: 10. The germline gives CDR1 MDHEN, CDR2 SYDVKM. The CDR3 here is CASTRTGKGAEAFF. The CDR3 DNA reads as TGTGCCAGCACCCGGACAGGGAAAGGAGCTGAAGCTTTCTTT.

The chain links TRBV19 to TRBJ1-1, with TRBD1 matching 9 bases. The ends lost 7 bases at V and 1 base at J; junction bases unmatched: 10. The CDR3 sequence is 16 residues long. The germline V gene has CDR1 LNHDA and CDR2 SQIVND (reference sequence). CDR3 protein: CASTQYSGQGNTEAFF. CDR3 sequence (DNA): TGTGCCAGTACCCAATACTCGGGACAGGGGAACACTGAAGCTTTCTTT.

About this clone itself: Given a far larger clone just one base away, this is likely a sequencing read error. The V gene is TRBV19, the J gene TRBJ1-1; 7 positions agree with TRBD1. The CDR3 consists of 13 residues. V was clipped by 6 bases and J by 3 bases; unmatched bases: 4. The germline CDR1 and CDR2 sequences are LNHDA and SQIVND (reference sequence). The CDR3 DNA sequence: TGTGCCAGTAGCCTAACAGGGGACACTGAAGCTTTCTTT. This encodes CASSLTGDTEAFF.

The chain employs TRBV28 and TRBJ2-7; D perhaps matches TRBD1 (6 bases). Germline CDR1 MDHEN, CDR2 SYDVKM. The CDR3 contains 15 residues. Trimming pared 4 bases from V and 0 bases from J, leaving 13 bases between. The CDR3 is CASSSSGTSSYEQYF. The CDR3 DNA reads as TGTGCCAGCAGTTCATCCGGGACATCCTCCTACGAGCAGTACTTC.

This chain links TRBV28 with TRBJ1-3; TRBD1 matches at 8 bases. Per the germline V gene, CDR1 is MDHEN and CDR2 is SYDVKM. The CDR3 is 16 amino acids. The V segment lost 6 bases and the J segment 0 bases; nucleotides outside the gene matches: 7. The CDR3 nucleotides read TGTGCCAGCAGCGCAGGGGGCGTTTTCTCTGGAAACACCATATATTTT. Amino acid sequence: CASSAGGVFSGNTIYF.

A few counts support this clone. The chain recombines TRBV5-4 with TRBJ1-1; D is unclear. In germline, CDR1 is SGHNT, CDR2 YYREEE (reference sequence). Trimming left V 0 bases short and J 6 bases short, with 9 bases between. This CDR3 is built from 13 residues. CDR3 bases: TGTGCCAGCAGCTTGGTAGGGATCCCTGAAGCTTTCTTT. Translation gives CASSLVGIPEAFF.

J is TRBJ1-4 and V is TRBV5-1; 10 bases align to TRBD1. This CDR3 comprises 15 residues. J gave up 8 bases and V 4 bases, and 8 bases lay outside the gene matches. The V gene's germline CDR1 is SGHRS and CDR2 YFSETQ. The CDR3 reads CASSGGQGSGEKLFF. The DNA of the CDR3 is TGCGCCAGCAGCGGGGGACAGGGGTCGGGAGAAAAACTGTTTTTT.

To note about this clone: In the same sample, other DNA sequences code for this CDR3. The V gene is TRBV2, the J gene TRBJ1-5; D uncertain. The CDR3 spans 12 residues. The germline V and J ends were trimmed by 5 bases and 3 bases, with 5 bases remaining between them. Germline V gene lookup returns CDR1 SNHLY and CDR2 FYNNEI. The DNA of the CDR3 is TGTGCCAGCAGTCGCCCCAATCAGCCCCAGCATTTT. This codes for CASSRPNQPQHF.

This clone was seen more than once but under ten times. The chain's CDR3 is CASNGPSGNTIYF. The CDR3 DNA reads TGTGCCAGCAATGGTCCTTCTGGAAACACCATATATTTT. The chain links TRBV6-5 to TRBJ1-3; D gene uncertain. The CDR3 loop spans 13 amino acids. V lost 7 bases and J 1 base, leaving 8 bases between the germline ends. CDR1 MNHEY and CDR2 SVGAGI come from the germline V gene.

The V call is TRBV7-2, the J call TRBJ1-5, with 7 bases matching TRBD1. J lost 0 bases, V lost 1 base, and 3 bases had no gene match. Germline V gives CDR1 SGHTA, CDR2 FQGNSA. The CDR3 is made up of 16 amino acids. The CDR3 loop is CASSLGQGGSNQPQHF. The CDR3 nucleotides are TGTGCCAGCAGCTTAGGGCAGGGGGGTAGCAATCAGCCCCAGCATTTT. The full variable domain, its missing parts supplied by reference TRBV7-2 and TRBJ1-5, is GAGVSQSPSNKVTEKGKDVELRCDPISGHTALYWYRQSLGQGLEFLIYFQGNSAPDKSGLPSDRFSAERTGGSVSTLTIQRTQQEDSAVYLCASSLGQGGSNQPQHFGDGTRLSIL.

The chain recombines TRBV14 with TRBJ2-1, with 11 bases matching TRBD2. Germline V gene data show CDR1 as SGHDN and CDR2 as FVKESK. The ends lost 4 bases at V and 4 bases at J; junction bases unmatched: 3. The CDR3 contains 15 residues. The CDR3 loop is CASSPSGGQYNEQFF. The CDR3 DNA is TGTGCCAGCAGCCCTAGCGGGGGGCAGTACAATGAGCAGTTCTTC.

This clone was observed a few times. The CDR3 is CSLAVETQYF. The CDR3, as DNA: TGCAGCTTAGCGGTTGAGACCCAGTACTTC. V and J are TRBV20-1 and TRBJ2-5; a possible D gene is TRBD2 (6 bases). Germline V gene sequence: CDR1 DFQATT, CDR2 SNEGSKA (reference sequence). This CDR3 spans 10 amino acids.

The rearrangement joins TRBV18 to TRBJ2-2; TRBD1 aligns across 7 bases. The V segment lost 2 bases and the J segment 7 bases; nucleotides outside the gene matches: 4. Germline V gives CDR1 KGHSH, CDR2 LQKENI. The CDR3 totals 14 residues. CDR3 residues: CASSPDRVVGELFF. In nucleotides, the CDR3 is TGTGCCAGCTCACCAGACAGGGTTGTCGGGGAGCTGTTTTTT. Filled out from reference TRBV18 and TRBJ2-2, the complete variable domain reads NAGVMQNPRHLVRRRGQEARLRCSPMKGHSHVYWYRQLPEEGLKFMVYLQKENIIDESGMPKERFSAEFPKEGPSILRIQQVVRGDSAAYFCASSPDRVVGELFFGEGSRLTVL.

The chain links TRBV4-1 to TRBJ2-7; D perhaps matches TRBD1 (6 bases). Germline V lookup: CDR1 MGHRA, CDR2 YSYEKL. Trimming took off 1 base at V and 2 bases at J, with 12 bases between the two ends. The CDR3 length is 15 residues. The CDR3 spells CASSQADSPPYEQYF. In nucleotides, the CDR3 is TGCGCCAGCAGCCAAGCGGACAGTCCCCCCTACGAGCAGTACTTC.

The CDR3 protein is CASSSLPGRLYGYTF. DNA of the CDR3: TGTGCCAGCAGCTCCCTACCGGGACGGCTCTATGGCTACACCTTC. The chain recombines TRBV5-4 with TRBJ1-2, with D possibly matching TRBD1 (5 bases). The CDR3 has 15 residues. Germline values: CDR1 SGHNT, CDR2 YYREEE (reference sequence). Trimming shortened V by 3 bases and J by 4 bases, and 16 bases separated the two germline ends. The variable domain in full, with the rest retrieved from reference TRBV5-4 and TRBJ1-2, is ETGVTQSPTHLIKTRGQQVTLRCSSQSGHNTVSWYQQALGQGPQFIFQYYREEENGRGNFPPRFSGLQFPNYSSELNVNALELDDSALYLCASSSLPGRLYGYTFGSGTRLTVV.

The genes are TRBV4-2 and TRBJ1-2, with D hard to call. Germline V CDR1 and CDR2: LGHNA, YNFKEQ. V dropped 0 bases and J dropped 0 bases, with 5 bases sitting between them. The CDR3 loop spans 14 amino acids. The CDR3 loop is CASSQDTANYGYTF. CDR3 in DNA: TGTGCCAGCAGCCAAGATACAGCTAACTATGGCTACACCTTC.

This clone came up once. V gene TRBV5-1 combines with J gene TRBJ1-5; unclear D gene. In germline, CDR1 is SGHRS, CDR2 YFSETQ. CDR3 length equals 15 residues. V was pared by 0 bases and J by 5 bases, with 12 bases between. The CDR3 nucleotides are TGCGCCAGCAGCTTGGGCCCCGGCCTTGATCAGCCCCAGCATTTT. Translated: CASSLGPGLDQPQHF.